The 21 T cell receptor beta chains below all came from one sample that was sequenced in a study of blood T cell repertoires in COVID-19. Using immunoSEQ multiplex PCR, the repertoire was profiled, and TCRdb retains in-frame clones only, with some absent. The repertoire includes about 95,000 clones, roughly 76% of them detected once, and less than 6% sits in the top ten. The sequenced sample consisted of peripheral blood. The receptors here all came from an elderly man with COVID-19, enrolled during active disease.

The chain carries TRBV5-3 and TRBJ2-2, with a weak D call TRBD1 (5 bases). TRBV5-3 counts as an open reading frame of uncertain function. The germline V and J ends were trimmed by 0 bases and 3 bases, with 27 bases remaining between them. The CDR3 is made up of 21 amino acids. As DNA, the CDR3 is TGTGCCAGAAGCTTGGATCGGTCCTGTGGCAGGCCCGAAGGGGACACCGGGGAGCTGTTTTTT. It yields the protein CARSLDRSCGRPEGDTGELFF.

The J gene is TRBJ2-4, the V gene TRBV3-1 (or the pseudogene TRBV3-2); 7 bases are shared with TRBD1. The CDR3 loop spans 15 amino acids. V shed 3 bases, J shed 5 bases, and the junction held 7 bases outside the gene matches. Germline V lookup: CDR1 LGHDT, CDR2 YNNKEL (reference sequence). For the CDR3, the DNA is TGTGCCAGCAGCCAGAATCCCGGGACAGAAAACATTCAGTACTTC. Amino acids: CASSQNPGTENIQYF.

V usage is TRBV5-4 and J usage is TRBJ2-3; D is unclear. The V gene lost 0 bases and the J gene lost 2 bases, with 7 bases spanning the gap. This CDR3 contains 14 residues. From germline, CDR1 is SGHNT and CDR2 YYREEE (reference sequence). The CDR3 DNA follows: TGTGCCAGCAGCTTGGTACAAAACACAGATACGCAGTATTTT. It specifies CASSLVQNTDTQYF.

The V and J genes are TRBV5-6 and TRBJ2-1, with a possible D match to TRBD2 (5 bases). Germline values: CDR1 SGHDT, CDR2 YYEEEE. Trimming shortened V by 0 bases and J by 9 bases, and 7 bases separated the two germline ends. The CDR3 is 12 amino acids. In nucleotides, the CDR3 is TGTGCCAGCAGCTTGGCTGGAGGTGAGCAGTTCTTC. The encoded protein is CASSLAGGEQFF.

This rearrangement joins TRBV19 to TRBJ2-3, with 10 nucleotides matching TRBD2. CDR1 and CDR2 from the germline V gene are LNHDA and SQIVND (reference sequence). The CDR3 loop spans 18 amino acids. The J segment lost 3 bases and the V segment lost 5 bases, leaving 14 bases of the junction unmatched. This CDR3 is CASSVTSGQSRVTDTQYF. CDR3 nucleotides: TGTGCCAGTAGTGTGACTAGCGGGCAGAGCCGTGTTACAGATACGCAGTATTTT.

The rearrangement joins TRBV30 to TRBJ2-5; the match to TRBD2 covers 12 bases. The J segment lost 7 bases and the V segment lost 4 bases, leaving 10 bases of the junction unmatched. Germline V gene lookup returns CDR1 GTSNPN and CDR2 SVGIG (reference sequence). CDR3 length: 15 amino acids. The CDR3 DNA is TGTGCCTGGACCTCACTAGCGGGAGGCTCAGGGACCCAGTACTTC. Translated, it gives CAWTSLAGGSGTQYF.

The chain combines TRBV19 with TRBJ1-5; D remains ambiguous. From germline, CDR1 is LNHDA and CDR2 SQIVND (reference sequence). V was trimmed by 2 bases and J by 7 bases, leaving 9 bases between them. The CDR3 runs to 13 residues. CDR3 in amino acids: CASSIRGNQPQHF. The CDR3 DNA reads TGTGCCAGTAGTATACGAGGTAACCAGCCCCAGCATTTT.

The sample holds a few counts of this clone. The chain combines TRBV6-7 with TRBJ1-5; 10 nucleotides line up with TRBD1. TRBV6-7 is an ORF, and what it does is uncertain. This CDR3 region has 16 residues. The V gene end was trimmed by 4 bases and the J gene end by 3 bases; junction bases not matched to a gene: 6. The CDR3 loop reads CASSCQTGGNNQPQHF. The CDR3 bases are TGTGCCAGCAGTTGCCAGACAGGGGGCAACAATCAGCCCCAGCATTTT.

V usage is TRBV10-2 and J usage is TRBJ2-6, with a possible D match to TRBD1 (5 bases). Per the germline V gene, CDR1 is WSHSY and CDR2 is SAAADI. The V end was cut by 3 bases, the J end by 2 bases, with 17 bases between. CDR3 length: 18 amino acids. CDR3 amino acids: CASSEMVGRATGANVLTF. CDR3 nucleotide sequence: TGCGCCAGCAGTGAAATGGTCGGCAGGGCCACTGGGGCCAACGTCCTGACTTTC.

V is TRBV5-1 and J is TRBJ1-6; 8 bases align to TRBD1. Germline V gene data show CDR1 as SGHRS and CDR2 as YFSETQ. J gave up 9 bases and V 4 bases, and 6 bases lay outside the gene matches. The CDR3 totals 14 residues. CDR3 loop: CASSGQGWGSPLHF. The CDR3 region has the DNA TGCGCCAGCAGCGGACAGGGTTGGGGTTCACCCCTCCACTTT.

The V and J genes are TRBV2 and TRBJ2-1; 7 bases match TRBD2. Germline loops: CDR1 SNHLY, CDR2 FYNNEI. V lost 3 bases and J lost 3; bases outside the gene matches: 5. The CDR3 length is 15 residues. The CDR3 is CASSEAGVGYNEQFF. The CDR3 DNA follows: TGTGCCAGCAGTGAGGCGGGAGTGGGCTACAATGAGCAGTTCTTC.

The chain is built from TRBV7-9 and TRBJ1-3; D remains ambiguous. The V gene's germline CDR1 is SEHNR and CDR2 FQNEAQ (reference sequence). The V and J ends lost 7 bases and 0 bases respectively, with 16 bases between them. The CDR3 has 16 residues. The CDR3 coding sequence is TGTGCCAGCACCTGGACTGGGGAGAGCTCTGGAAACACCATATATTTT. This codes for CASTWTGESSGNTIYF.

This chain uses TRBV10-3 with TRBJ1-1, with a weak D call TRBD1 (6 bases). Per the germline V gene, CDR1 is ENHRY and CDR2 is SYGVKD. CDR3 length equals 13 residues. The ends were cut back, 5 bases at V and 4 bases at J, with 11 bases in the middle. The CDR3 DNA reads TGTGCCATCAGTACCAGGGGTGGCACTGAAGCTTTCTTT. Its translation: CAISTRGGTEAFF.

The CDR3: CASSQAVQALPSGEYF. The DNA of the CDR3 is TGCGCCAGCAGCCAAGCGGTGCAGGCCTTACCGAGCGGCGAGTACTTC. This chain connects TRBV4-1 to TRBJ2-7, with a weak D call TRBD2 (5 bases). This CDR3 is built from 16 residues. V was pared by 1 base and J by 11 bases, with 24 bases between. Germline lookup yields CDR1 MGHRA and CDR2 YSYEKL.

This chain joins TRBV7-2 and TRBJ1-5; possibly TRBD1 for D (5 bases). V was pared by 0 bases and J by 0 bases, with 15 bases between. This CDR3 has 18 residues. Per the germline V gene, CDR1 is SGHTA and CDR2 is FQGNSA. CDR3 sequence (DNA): TGTGCCAGCAGCTTAGCAGTTCGGACATCATATAGCAATCAGCCCCAGCATTTT. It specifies CASSLAVRTSYSNQPQHF.

The CDR3 sequence: CASSPQKAGGYTF. The DNA for the CDR3 is TGTGCCAGTAGTCCCCAGAAGGCGGGTGGCTACACCTTC. This rearrangement joins TRBV19 to TRBJ1-2, with D hard to call. Trimming removed 5 bases at V and 7 bases at J, with 14 bases between. CDR1 is LNHDA, CDR2 SQIVND, per germline (reference sequence). The CDR3 length is 13 residues.

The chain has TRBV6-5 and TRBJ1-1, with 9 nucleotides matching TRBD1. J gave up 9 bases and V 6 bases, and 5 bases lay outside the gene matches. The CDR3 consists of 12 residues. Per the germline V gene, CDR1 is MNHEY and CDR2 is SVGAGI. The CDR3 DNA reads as TGTGCCAGCAGGGGAGGACAGGGGAAAGCTTTCTTT. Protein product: CASRGGQGKAFF.

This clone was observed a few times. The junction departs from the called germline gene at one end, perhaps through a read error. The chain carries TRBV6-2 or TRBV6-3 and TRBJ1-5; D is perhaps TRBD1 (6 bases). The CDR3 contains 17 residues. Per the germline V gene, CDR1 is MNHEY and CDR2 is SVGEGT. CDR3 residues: CASSYSPTGPEDQPQHF. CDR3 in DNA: TGTGCCAGCAGCTACTCCCCTACAGGGCCTGAGGATCAGCCCCAGCATTTT.

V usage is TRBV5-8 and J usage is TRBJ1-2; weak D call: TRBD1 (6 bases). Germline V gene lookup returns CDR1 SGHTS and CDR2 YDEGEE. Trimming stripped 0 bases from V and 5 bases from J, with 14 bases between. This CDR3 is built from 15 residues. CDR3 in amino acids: CASSLDRAKTYGYTF. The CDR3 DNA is TGTGCCAGCAGCTTGGACAGGGCAAAAACGTATGGCTACACCTTC.

CDR3 bases: TGTGCCAGCAGCCAAGCGCTAGCGGGAGGGCGCTTATACGAGCAGTACTTC. Protein: CASSQALAGGRLYEQYF. This chain connects TRBV4-2 to TRBJ2-7, with TRBD2 identical over 12 bases. CDR3 size: 17 residues. V lost 1 base to trimming and J lost 4 bases; unmatched junction nucleotides: 8. Germline CDR1 and CDR2: LGHNA and YNFKEQ.

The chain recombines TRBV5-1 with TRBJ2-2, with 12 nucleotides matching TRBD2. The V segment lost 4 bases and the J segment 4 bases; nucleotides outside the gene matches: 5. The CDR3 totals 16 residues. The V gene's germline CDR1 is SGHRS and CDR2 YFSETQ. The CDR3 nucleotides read TGCGCCAGCAGCCGTACGACTAGCGGGGGCACCGGGGAGCTGTTTTTT. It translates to CASSRTTSGGTGELFF.